This paragraph covers one T cell receptor (beta chain) sequence. Its antigen is unidentified. TCRdb re-called the RT-PCR reads with MiXCR, one entry per CDR3 protein. Here the sample spans approximately 500,000 distinct CDR3 sequences, roughly 13% being singletons. This entry is derived from a study of response to subunit inactivated influenza vaccine. General study points: It was the authors' suggestion that each seasonal influenza vaccination recruits few new T cells.

The CDR3 runs to 14 residues. V shed 4 bases and J shed 5 bases, with 15 bases lying between them. CDR1 SGHRS and CDR2 YFSETQ come from the germline V gene. The sequencing used PBMCs from blood, collected roughly 6 weeks after vaccination. This chain joins TRBV5-1 and TRBJ1-2; no firm D call. The TCR originated in a man aged 45-65 years who received an inactivated influenza vaccine. The CDR3 bases are TGCGCCAGCAGCCCAGGATCCGGGGTTTATGGCTACACCTTC. Its translation: CASSPGSGVYGYTF.